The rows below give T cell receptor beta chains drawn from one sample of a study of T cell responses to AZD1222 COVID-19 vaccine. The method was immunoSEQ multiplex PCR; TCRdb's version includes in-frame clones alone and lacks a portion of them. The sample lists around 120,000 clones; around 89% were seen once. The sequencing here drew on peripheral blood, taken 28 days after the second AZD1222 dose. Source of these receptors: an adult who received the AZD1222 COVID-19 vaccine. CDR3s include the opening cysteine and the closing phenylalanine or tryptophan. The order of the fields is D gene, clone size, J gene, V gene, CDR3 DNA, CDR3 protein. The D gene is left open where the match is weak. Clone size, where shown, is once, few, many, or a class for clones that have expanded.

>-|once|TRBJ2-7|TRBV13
TGTGCCAGCAATTCGGGGCACTACGAGCAGTACTTC
CASNSGHYEQYF
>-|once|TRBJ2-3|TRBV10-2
TGCGCCAGCAGTGAACCTGTGGGCACAGATACGCAGTATTTT
CASSEPVGTDTQYF
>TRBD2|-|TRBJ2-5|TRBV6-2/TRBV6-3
TGTGCCAGCAGTAACCCGGGACTAGCGGGAGGGAGAAAGACCCAGTACTTC
CASSNPGLAGGRKTQYF
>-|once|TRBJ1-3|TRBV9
TGTGCCAGCAGCCAGACAGAGAGGAGCTCTGGAAACACCATATATTTT
CASSQTERSSGNTIYF
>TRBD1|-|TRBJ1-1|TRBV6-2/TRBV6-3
TGTGCCAGCAGTTCCGGGACAGGATCCACTGAAGCTTTCTTT
CASSSGTGSTEAFF
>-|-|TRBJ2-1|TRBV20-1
TGCAGTGCTAACCGGGGCTTCAAACAGTTCTTC
CSANRGFKQFF
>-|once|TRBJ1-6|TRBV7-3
TGTGCCAGCAGCTTAAACGGCGCGGCCTCACCCCTCCACTTT
CASSLNGAASPLHF
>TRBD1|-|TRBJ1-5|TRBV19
TGTGCCAGTAGTCCCCAGGGACAGATCCTTAGCAATCAGCCCCAGCATTTT
CASSPQGQILSNQPQHF
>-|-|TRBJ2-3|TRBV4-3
TGCGCCAGCAGCCGTAGATCGGGACTTCTTGTTGTAGATACGCAGTATTTT
CASSRRSGLLVVDTQYF
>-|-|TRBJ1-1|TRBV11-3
TGTGCCAGCAGCACAGAAGCTGGCGGCACTGAAGCTTTCTTT
CASSTEAGGTEAFF
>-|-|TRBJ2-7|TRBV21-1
TGTGCCAGCAGCAAAGGGGGGACCGAAGCCTACGAGCAGTACTTC
CASSKGGTEAYEQYF
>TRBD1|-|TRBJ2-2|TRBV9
TGTGCCAGCAGCGGGGGACAGGGGGTGACCGGGGAGCTGTTTTTT
CASSGGQGVTGELFF
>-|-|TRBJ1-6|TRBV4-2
TGTGCCAGCAGCCAAGATACAGGTACCTCCTATAATTCACCCCTCCACTTT
CASSQDTGTSYNSPLHF
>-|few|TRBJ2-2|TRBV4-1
TGCGCCAGCGGTGGTTGGCAGACCGGGGAGCTGTTTTTT
CASGGWQTGELFF
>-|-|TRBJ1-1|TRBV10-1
TGCGCCAGCAGTGCCGACACCGCGGGGACTGAAGCTTTCTTT
CASSADTAGTEAFF
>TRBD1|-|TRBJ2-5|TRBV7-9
TGTGCCAGCAGCTCCCGGACAGGGGGGTGGGAGACCCAGTACTTC
CASSSRTGGWETQYF
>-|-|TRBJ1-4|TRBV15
TGTGCCACCAGCCGACGGGGCGCGGGAGAAAAACTGTTTTTT
CATSRRGAGEKLFF
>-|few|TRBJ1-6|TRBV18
TGTGCCAGCTCACCACAAAGGACGGGATCAGCTAATTCACCCCTCCACTTT
CASSPQRTGSANSPLHF
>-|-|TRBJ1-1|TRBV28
TGTGCCAGCAGCCGGGACTTGAACACTGAAGCTTTCTTT
CASSRDLNTEAFF
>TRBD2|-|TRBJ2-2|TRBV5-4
TGTGCCAGCAGCTTGGGTATTAGCGGGTCGACCGGGGAGCTGTTTTTT
CASSLGISGSTGELFF
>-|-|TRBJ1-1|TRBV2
TGTGCCAGCAGTGATACAGGGCGGATTGAAGCTTTCTTT
CASSDTGRIEAFF
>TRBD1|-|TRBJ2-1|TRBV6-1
TGTGCCAGCAGTGAGTTGACAGGGATCTACAATGAGCAGTTCTTC
CASSELTGIYNEQFF
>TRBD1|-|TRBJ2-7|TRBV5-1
TGCGCCAGCAGTTCCGGGACAGCCTATACAAACGAGCAGTACTTC
CASSSGTAYTNEQYF
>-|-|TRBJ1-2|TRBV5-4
TGTGCCAGCAGCACTGATGGGGGAGATGGCTACACCTTC
CASSTDGGDGYTF
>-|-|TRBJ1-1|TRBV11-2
TGTGCCAGCAGCTTACCGAACACTGAAGCTTTCTTT
CASSLPNTEAFF
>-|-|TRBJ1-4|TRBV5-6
TGTGCCAGCAGCTTTCAGCCAGGGTTGCGGAATGAAAAACTGTTTTTT
CASSFQPGLRNEKLFF
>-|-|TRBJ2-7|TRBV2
TGTGCCAGCAGGCCCGGGTCCGGGACTGTGTCGACAAAGCAGTACTTC
CASRPGSGTVSTKQYF
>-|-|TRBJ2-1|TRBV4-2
TGTGCCAGCAGCCTACCGGGGGCGAGGAATGAGCAGTTCTTC
CASSLPGARNEQFF
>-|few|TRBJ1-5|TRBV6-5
TGTGCCAGCAGTCGGGCTCGGCGAGGCAATCAGCCCCAGCATTTT
CASSRARRGNQPQHF
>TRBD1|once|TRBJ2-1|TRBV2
TGTGCCAGCTCCCACGGGACAGGGATCGATGAGCAGTTCTTC
CASSHGTGIDEQFF
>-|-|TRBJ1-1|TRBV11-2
TGTGCCAGCAGCCCGAGCCCAGAACTCACTGAAGCTTTCTTT
CASSPSPELTEAFF
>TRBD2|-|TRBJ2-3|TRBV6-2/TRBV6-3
TGTGCCAGCAGTTGGGAGAAACAGGGGACTAGCGGGATGAGGCCAGATACGCAGTATTTT
CASSWEKQGTSGMRPDTQYF
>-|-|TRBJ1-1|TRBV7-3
TGTGCCAGCAGCCGACCGGGCGAGACTGAAGCTTTCTTT
CASSRPGETEAFF
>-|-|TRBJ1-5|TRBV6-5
TGTGCCAGCAGTTTGGGTGGAGATCAGCCCCAGCATTTT
CASSLGGDQPQHF
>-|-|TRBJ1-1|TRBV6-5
TGTGCCAGCAGTCAGGGGTGGGCTTTCTTT
CASSQGWAFF
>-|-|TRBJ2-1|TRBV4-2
TGTGCCAGCAGCCAAGAACGCAACGGCTACAATGAGCAGTTCTTC
CASSQERNGYNEQFF
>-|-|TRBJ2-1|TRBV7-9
TGTGCCAGCAGCTTAGTATACAATGAGCAGTTCTTC
CASSLVYNEQFF
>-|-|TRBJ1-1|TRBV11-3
TGTGCCAGCAGCTTAGTCCAGGGTCGTGCTGAAGCTTTCTTT
CASSLVQGRAEAFF
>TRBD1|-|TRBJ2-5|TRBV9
TGTGCCAGCAGCCCCAGGACAGGGACCTCGGAGACCCAGTACTTC
CASSPRTGTSETQYF
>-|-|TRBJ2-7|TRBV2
TGTGCCAGCGCTACAGTAAGGACTACAGGCTCCCTTTCCTTC
CASATVRTTGSLSF
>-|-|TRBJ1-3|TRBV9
TGTGCCAGCAGCCCGATGGACAGCTTAAACACCATATATTTT
CASSPMDSLNTIYF
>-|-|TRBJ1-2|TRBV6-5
TGTGCCAGCAGCGCCCCTGGGCCGAGCTATGGCTACACCTTC
CASSAPGPSYGYTF
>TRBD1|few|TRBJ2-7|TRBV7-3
TGTGCCAGCAGCTCTGGACAGGGTTCCTACGAGCAGTACTTC
CASSSGQGSYEQYF
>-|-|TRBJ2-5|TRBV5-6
TGTGCCAGCAGCTTGGGGGGGAAAGAGACCCAGTACTTC
CASSLGGKETQYF
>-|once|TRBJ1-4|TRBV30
TGTGCCTGGAGTCCGCCGTTGGGAAAACTGTTTTTT
CAWSPPLGKLFF
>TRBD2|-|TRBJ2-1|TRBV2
TGTGCCAGCAGCCCTGGGGGGGGATCTGAGCAGTTCTTC
CASSPGGGSEQFF
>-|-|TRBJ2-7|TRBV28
TGTGCCAGCAGCCCCAGGGGGACTAGGAACTCCTACGAGCAGTACTTC
CASSPRGTRNSYEQYF